The 19 T cell receptor beta chains listed next were all sequenced from one sample in a study of cytomegalovirus exposure and HLA in healthy donors (dated by TCRdb to the late 2010s). The library was built by means of the immunoSEQ multiplex PCR assay. The multiplex PCR relied on a mix of 60 forward primers for TCR Vbeta segments and 13 reverse primers for TCR Jbeta segments. What TCRdb holds here is the immuneACCESS table cut down to in-frame rearrangements. Part of the clones is not present; checked against another copy, under half of the missing clones reflect an unresolved V gene, and the others are unexplained. The sample data list about 200,000 clones, and 75% to 90% of these were observed just once. The biggest ten clones account for roughly 0.34% of the sample. The sequenced sample was PBMCs. The origin of the receptors is a woman aged 25 to 45 in good health and CMV-seronegative.

V and J are TRBV28 and TRBJ2-7, with D maybe TRBD2 (6 bases). V lost 5 bases to trimming and J lost 3 bases, with 14 bases between them. CDR3 length equals 14 residues. Germline V gives CDR1 MDHEN, CDR2 SYDVKM. This CDR3 reads CASSGDWTFYEQYF. The CDR3 DNA reads TGTGCCAGCAGTGGGGACTGGACATTCTACGAGCAGTACTTC.

The chain recombines TRBV27 with TRBJ2-3; 9 bases map to TRBD2. CDR1 MNHEY and CDR2 SMNVEV come from the germline V gene (reference sequence). V shed 2 bases, J shed 3 bases, and the junction held 6 bases outside the gene matches. This CDR3 is 16 amino acids long. The CDR3 here is CASSLERGGATDTQYF. The DNA of the CDR3 is TGTGCCAGCAGTTTAGAGCGCGGGGGGGCGACAGATACGCAGTATTTT.

The chain couples TRBV5-4 to TRBJ2-3; a weak D match, TRBD1 (5 bases). This CDR3 has 13 amino acids. Germline V gene lookup returns CDR1 SGHNT and CDR2 YYREEE (reference sequence). V was trimmed by 3 bases and J by 2 bases, leaving 7 bases between them. The CDR3 sequence: CASSSDNTDTQYF. The CDR3 nucleotides read TGTGCCAGCAGCTCGGACAACACAGATACGCAGTATTTT.

The CDR3 bases are TGTGCCAGCAGCCGCAGGGGCCCTGAAGCTTTCTTT. Amino acids: CASSRRGPEAFF. The V and J genes are TRBV13 and TRBJ1-1, with D perhaps matching TRBD1 (6 bases). Germline CDR1 PRHDT, CDR2 FYEKMQ (reference sequence). V gave up 5 bases and J gave up 6 bases, with 10 bases separating them. CDR3 length: 12 residues.

This clone was seen only once. The V gene is TRBV6-5, the J gene TRBJ2-2; the match to TRBD1 covers 7 bases. This CDR3 contains 14 residues. CDR1 and CDR2 from the germline V gene are MNHEY and SVGAGI. The junction had 6 bases not matched to a gene; V was cut back by 4 bases and J by 7 bases. CDR3 DNA: TGTGCCAGCAGTTCCCGAGGGGGCGGCGGGGAGCTGTTTTTT. As protein: CASSSRGGGGELFF.

This chain uses TRBV27 with TRBJ1-6, with 9 bases fitting TRBD1. CDR1 and CDR2 from the germline V gene are MNHEY and SMNVEV (reference sequence). The CDR3 runs 19 residues. V was clipped by 7 bases and J by 0 bases; unmatched bases: 13. The CDR3 sequence: CASISRTGDLSSYNSPLHF. CDR3 bases: TGTGCCAGCATATCACGGACAGGGGACCTCAGCTCCTATAATTCACCCCTCCACTTT.

This chain uses TRBV28 with TRBJ2-1; tentatively, D is TRBD2 (5 bases). V was trimmed by 5 bases and J by 5 bases, leaving 16 bases between them. This CDR3 spans 15 amino acids. CDR1 is MDHEN and CDR2 is SYDVKM in the germline V gene. The CDR3 sequence: CASSGMRERDNEQFF. CDR3 nucleotide sequence: TGTGCCAGCAGTGGTATGAGGGAAAGGGACAATGAGCAGTTCTTC.

V is TRBV2 and J is TRBJ2-5; TRBD2 matches 12 bases. Trimming at V came to 11 bases and at J to 5 bases, leaving 18 bases not matched to a gene. Per germline, CDR1 SNHLY and CDR2 FYNNEI. The CDR3 length is 17 residues. The CDR3 here is CAVLAGGRENVSETQYF. CDR3 DNA sequence: TGTGCCGTACTAGCGGGGGGCCGAGAGAATGTGTCGGAGACCCAGTACTTC.

This chain links TRBV29-1 with TRBJ1-5, with TRBD1 as a possible D gene (6 bases). Trimming cost V 5 bases and J 4 bases, with 12 bases left between them. The CDR3 consists of 13 residues. Germline V lookup: CDR1 SQVTM, CDR2 ANQGSEA. The CDR3 here is CSVKQGPNQPQHF. The CDR3 DNA sequence: TGCAGCGTTAAACAGGGCCCTAATCAGCCCCAGCATTTT.

This clone was detected once. This chain uses TRBV5-1 with TRBJ2-3; 8 bases are shared with TRBD2. CDR1 SGHRS and CDR2 YFSETQ come from the germline V gene. V shed 4 bases and J 0 bases; nucleotides not matched to a gene: 7. The CDR3 loop spans 16 amino acids. This CDR3 is CASSATGGGSTDTQYF. The DNA for the CDR3 is TGCGCCAGCAGCGCCACCGGGGGGGGTAGCACAGATACGCAGTATTTT.

The V and J genes are TRBV19 and TRBJ2-6, with D perhaps matching TRBD1 (5 bases). Germline CDR1 is LNHDA and CDR2 is SQIVND (reference sequence). Trimming removed 3 bases from V and 2 bases from J, with 11 bases in between. This CDR3 is 16 amino acids long. The CDR3 DNA follows: TGTGCCAGTAGTATTACAGGTGTAGCTGGGGCCAACGTCCTGACTTTC. Its translation is CASSITGVAGANVLTF.

The rearrangement uses TRBV6-5 and TRBJ2-1, with TRBD1 as a possible D gene (6 bases). Germline CDR1 is MNHEY and CDR2 is SVGAGI. This CDR3 comprises 15 residues. Trimming left V 2 bases short and J 10 bases short, with 18 bases between. The CDR3 DNA follows: TGTGCCAGCAGTTACGTGGGGGCGTCCGCCGCGGAGCAGTTCTTC. This codes for CASSYVGASAAEQFF.

The CDR3 protein is CASSLGQREVPSYEQYF. DNA for the CDR3: TGTGCCAGCAGCTTAGGACAGCGGGAGGTACCATCCTACGAGCAGTACTTC. The chain joins TRBV11-2 to TRBJ2-7; TRBD2 matches 9 bases. The ends lost 1 base at V and 1 base at J; junction bases unmatched: 8. This CDR3 is built from 17 residues. From germline, CDR1 is SGHAT and CDR2 FQNNGV.

This rearrangement joins TRBV6-1 to TRBJ2-3, with TRBD2 identical over 7 bases. Germline CDR1 MNHNS, CDR2 SASEGT. This CDR3 is 13 amino acids long. The V segment lost 2 bases and the J segment 9 bases; nucleotides outside the gene matches: 5. The CDR3 protein is CASSETLRETQYF. The CDR3 nucleotides are TGTGCCAGCAGTGAAACGTTGCGGGAGACGCAGTATTTT.

V gene TRBV28 combines with J gene TRBJ1-2, with a weak D call TRBD1 (5 bases). Trimming removed 6 bases from V and 4 bases from J, with 21 bases in between. This CDR3 has 16 amino acids. The germline V gene encodes CDR1 MDHEN and CDR2 SYDVKM. Here the CDR3 DNA reads TGTGCCAGCAGGGGTGTCAGGGCAGGTTATGCCTATGGCTACACCTTC. The encoded protein is CASRGVRAGYAYGYTF.

The J gene is TRBJ2-1, the V gene TRBV20-1; weak D call: TRBD2 (6 bases). Germline assignment: CDR1 DFQATT and CDR2 SNEGSKA (reference sequence). Trimming removed 3 bases from V and 15 bases from J, with 12 bases in between. This CDR3 spans 10 amino acids. The CDR3 region has the DNA TGCAGTGCTAGTCGCGGGACTCGGTTCTTC. Its translation: CSASRGTRFF.

The chain recombines TRBV6-5 with TRBJ2-7; TRBD1 agrees at 7 bases. In germline, CDR1 is MNHEY, CDR2 SVGAGI. The trim removed 8 bases at V and 3 bases at J, leaving 7 bases unmatched. This CDR3 has 13 amino acids. CDR3 amino acids: CASPRGQIYEQYF. CDR3 nucleotide sequence: TGTGCCAGCCCTAGGGGACAGATCTACGAGCAGTACTTC.

This clone was found once. The rearrangement links TRBV10-1 to TRBJ2-7; 9 positions match TRBD2. V shed 2 bases and J 7 bases; nucleotides not matched to a gene: 9. CDR3 length: 15 amino acids. Germline loops: CDR1 WNHNN, CDR2 SYGVQD (reference sequence). This CDR3 reads CASSEGSSGVGEQYF. Written as DNA, the CDR3 is TGCGCCAGCAGTGAGGGGTCTAGCGGGGTCGGGGAGCAGTACTTC.

This chain links TRBV5-1 with TRBJ2-7; D unclear. CDR3 length equals 16 residues. V was clipped by 4 bases and J by 2 bases, with 19 bases between them. From germline, CDR1 is SGHRS and CDR2 YFSETQ. The CDR3 is CASSVSPFGSPYEQYF. In DNA, the CDR3 is TGCGCCAGCAGCGTTTCGCCGTTCGGGTCGCCCTACGAGCAGTACTTC.